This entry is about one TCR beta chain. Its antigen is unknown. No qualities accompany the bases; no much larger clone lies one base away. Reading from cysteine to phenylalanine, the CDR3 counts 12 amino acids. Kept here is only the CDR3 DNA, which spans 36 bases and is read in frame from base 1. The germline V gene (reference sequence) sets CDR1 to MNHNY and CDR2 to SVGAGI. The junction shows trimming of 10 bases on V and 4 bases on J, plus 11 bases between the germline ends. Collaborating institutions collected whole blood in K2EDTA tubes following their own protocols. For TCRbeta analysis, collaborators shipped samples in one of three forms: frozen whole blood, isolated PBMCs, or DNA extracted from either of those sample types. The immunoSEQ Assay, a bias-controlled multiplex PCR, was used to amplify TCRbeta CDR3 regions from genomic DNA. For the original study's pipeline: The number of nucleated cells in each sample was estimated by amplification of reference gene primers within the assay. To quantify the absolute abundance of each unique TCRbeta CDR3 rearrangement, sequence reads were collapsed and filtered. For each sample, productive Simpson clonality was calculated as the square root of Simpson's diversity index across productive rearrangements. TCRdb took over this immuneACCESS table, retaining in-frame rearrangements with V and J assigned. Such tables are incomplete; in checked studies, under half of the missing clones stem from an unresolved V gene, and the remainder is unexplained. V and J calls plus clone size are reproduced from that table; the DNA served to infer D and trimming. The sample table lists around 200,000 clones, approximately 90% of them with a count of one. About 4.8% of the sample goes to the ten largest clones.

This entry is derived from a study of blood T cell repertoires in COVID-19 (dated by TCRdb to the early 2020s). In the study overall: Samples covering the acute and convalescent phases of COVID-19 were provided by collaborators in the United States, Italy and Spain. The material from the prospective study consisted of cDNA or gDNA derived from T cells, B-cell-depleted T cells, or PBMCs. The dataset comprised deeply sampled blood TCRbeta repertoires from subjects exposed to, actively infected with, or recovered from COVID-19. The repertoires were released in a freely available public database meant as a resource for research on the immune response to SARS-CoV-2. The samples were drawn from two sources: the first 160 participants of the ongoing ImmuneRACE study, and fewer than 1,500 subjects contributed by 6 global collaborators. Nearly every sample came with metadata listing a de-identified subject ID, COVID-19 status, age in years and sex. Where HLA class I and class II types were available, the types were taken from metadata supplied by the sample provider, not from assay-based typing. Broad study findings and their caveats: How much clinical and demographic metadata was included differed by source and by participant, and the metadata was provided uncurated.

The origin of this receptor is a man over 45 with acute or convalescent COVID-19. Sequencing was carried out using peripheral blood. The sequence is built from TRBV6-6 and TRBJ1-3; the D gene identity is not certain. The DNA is TGTGCCACCCAGACACCAGGAAACACCATATATTTT. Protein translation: CATQTPGNTIYF.